This passage covers 3 T cell receptor beta chains from one sample sequenced in a study of cytomegalovirus exposure and HLA in healthy donors. Researchers ran the PCR with 60 Vbeta and 13 Jbeta primers. Sequenced by immunoSEQ multiplex PCR; TCRdb stores in-frame clones only, minus some. The top ten hold roughly 1.8% of the sample, which has 140,000 or so clones, around 57% seen once. Sequencing was carried out using PBMCs. The receptor set was obtained from a male donor in good health and CMV-seronegative.

The V gene is TRBV7-9, the J gene TRBJ1-5; D ambiguous. The germline V gene has CDR1 SEHNR and CDR2 FQNEAQ (reference sequence). The CDR3 is 13 residues long. The V and J ends lost 2 bases and 6 bases respectively, with 8 bases between them. Here the CDR3 DNA reads TGTGCCAGCAGCTTACAGGTGGGTCAGCCCCAGCATTTT. Protein product: CASSLQVGQPQHF.

V gene TRBV6-6 combines with J gene TRBJ2-5; 8 bases map to TRBD1. The V and J ends lost 6 bases and 2 bases, in that order; junction bases with no gene match: 5. The CDR3 is made up of 14 amino acids. The V gene's germline CDR1 is MNHNY and CDR2 SVGAGI (reference sequence). DNA for the CDR3: TGTGCCAGCAGCCAAACAGGGGGACAAGAGACCCAGTACTTC. Translation gives CASSQTGGQETQYF.

The V and J genes are TRBV12-5 and TRBJ2-5, with TRBD1 identical over 11 bases. J was trimmed by 9 bases and V by 5 bases; bases with no gene match: 11. The CDR3 sequence is 15 residues long. The germline gives CDR1 LGHNT, CDR2 FRNRAP. CDR3 in DNA: TGTGCTAGTGGTCAGAGGGACAGGGGGGATGGGGCCCAGTACTTC. The encoded protein is CASGQRDRGDGAQYF.